What follows are 16 T cell receptor beta chains derived from one specimen sequenced in a study of T cells in Graves' hyperthyroidism and ophthalmopathy. The TCR beta CDR3 regions underwent amplification using RNA transcripts as the source. TCR CDR3 underwent first-round RT-PCR with the HTBI primer set. From the multiplex PCR reads, TCRdb called clonotypes with MiXCR, one entry per CDR3 protein. The data hold hundreds of thousands of distinct CDR3 sequences, with about 16% observed a single time. Material for sequencing was blood. Receptors originate from a man aged 35 to 55 with Graves' hyperthyroidism.

The table lists this clonotype with many counts. The genes are TRBV28 and TRBJ2-7, with D hard to call. The CDR3 spans 11 residues. The V gene's germline CDR1 is MDHEN and CDR2 SYDVKM. V lost 6 bases and J lost 3, with 6 bases in between. The CDR3 loop reads CASSFGYEQYF. The CDR3 nucleotides read TGTGCCAGCAGCTTCGGCTACGAGCAGTACTTC.

Many counts were recorded for this clonotype. The chain joins TRBV2 to TRBJ2-7; D gene unclear. Germline lookup yields CDR1 SNHLY and CDR2 FYNNEI. This CDR3 spans 12 amino acids. Trimming shortened V by 2 bases and J by 7 bases, and 9 bases separated the two germline ends. CDR3 protein: CASSEKAAEQYF. CDR3 nucleotides: TGTGCCAGCAGTGAAAAGGCGGCTGAGCAGTACTTC.

This clonotype has more than one count but fewer than ten. The chain combines TRBV7-9 with TRBJ1-2; TRBD1 agrees at 9 bases. V was clipped by 5 bases and J by 4 bases; unmatched bases: 8. From germline, CDR1 is SEHNR and CDR2 FQNEAQ (reference sequence). The CDR3 is 15 residues long. CDR3 protein: CASSKPGQGVYGYTF. The CDR3, as DNA: TGTGCCAGCAGCAAACCGGGACAGGGTGTCTATGGCTACACCTTC.

This clonotype was detected many times. The chain couples TRBV15 to TRBJ1-1; 8 nucleotides agree with TRBD1. V trimming: 1 base; J trimming: 6 bases; junction bases outside the gene matches: 4. Germline V gene sequence: CDR1 LNHNV, CDR2 YYDKDF (reference sequence). The CDR3 covers 14 residues. In DNA form, the CDR3 reads TGTGCCACCAGCAGAGCCCGGACAGGGCCTGAAGCTTTCTTT. This encodes CATSRARTGPEAFF.

The chain recombines TRBV5-4 with TRBJ1-2; 11 bases align to TRBD1. V lost 5 bases to trimming and J lost 2 bases; unmatched junction nucleotides: 8. The CDR3 is made up of 16 amino acids. The germline V gene encodes CDR1 SGHNT and CDR2 YYREEE (reference sequence). The CDR3 protein is CASRPGQGASNYGYTF. CDR3 nucleotides: TGTGCCAGCAGACCCGGACAGGGGGCTTCAAACTATGGCTACACCTTC.

Here the CDR3 DNA reads TGTGCCAGCAGTCAACCAGCCGGGGGCACTGAAGCTTTCTTT. Encoded protein: CASSQPAGGTEAFF. The chain has TRBV27 and TRBJ1-1, with D possibly being TRBD1 (5 bases). Per germline, CDR1 MNHEY and CDR2 SMNVEV (reference sequence). Trimming took 5 bases from V and 4 from J, leaving 14 bases between them. There are 14 residues in the CDR3.

In its sample, this clonotype was seen many times. The genes are TRBV18 and TRBJ2-5; D gene ambiguous. V was clipped by 0 bases and J by 3 bases, with 11 bases between them. CDR3 length: 15 amino acids. Germline lookup yields CDR1 KGHSH and CDR2 LQKENI. CDR3 in DNA: TGTGCCAGCTCACCACCGAGAGGCGGCGAAGAGACCCAGTACTTC. It encodes CASSPPRGGEETQYF.

The V call is TRBV5-5, the J call TRBJ2-7; no definite D call. The ends were cut back, 0 bases at V and 0 bases at J, with 10 bases in the middle. Germline V gene lookup returns CDR1 SGHKS and CDR2 YYEKEE (reference sequence). The CDR3 sequence is 15 residues long. The chain's CDR3 is CASSLALGNSYEQYF. Written as DNA, the CDR3 is TGTGCCAGCAGCTTGGCCCTGGGGAACTCCTACGAGCAGTACTTC.

In this sample, this clonotype turned up many times. This sequence joins TRBV29-1 and TRBJ2-7; TRBD1 might be the D (5 bases). The V end was cut by 6 bases, the J end by 0 bases, with 12 bases between. CDR3 length: 13 residues. Germline CDR1 and CDR2: SQVTM and ANQGSEA. The CDR3 bases are TGCAGCGTGACTCAAAGGGGCTCCTACGAGCAGTACTTC. Amino acid sequence: CSVTQRGSYEQYF.

This clonotype was observed a few times. V is TRBV4-2 and J is TRBJ2-3; 11 nucleotides line up with TRBD2. Germline assignment: CDR1 LGHNA and CDR2 YNFKEQ. With V trimmed by 5 bases and J by 0 bases, 4 bases remained unmatched. The CDR3 is made up of 16 amino acids. The chain's CDR3 is CASSTTSGGSTDTQYF. Here the CDR3 DNA reads TGTGCCAGCAGCACAACTAGCGGGGGTAGCACAGATACGCAGTATTTT.

This clonotype was counted at least ten times. The genes are TRBV5-1 and TRBJ2-7, with 7 bases identical to TRBD1. The germline gives CDR1 SGHRS, CDR2 YFSETQ. The CDR3 sequence is 14 residues long. V shed 4 bases and J 7 bases; nucleotides not matched to a gene: 11. CDR3 bases: TGCGCCAGCAGCGAAGGGGGCGCGGGTGGAGAGCAGTACTTC. Amino acid sequence: CASSEGGAGGEQYF.

This clonotype has ten or more counts. V and J are TRBV28 and TRBJ2-1; 10 bases align to TRBD1. Germline V gene data show CDR1 as MDHEN and CDR2 as SYDVKM. The V segment lost 1 base and the J segment 5 bases; nucleotides outside the gene matches: 5. This CDR3 spans 16 amino acids. In DNA, the CDR3 is TGTGCCAGCAGTTTATCCCCGGGACAGGGGAACAATGAGCAGTTCTTC. Amino acid sequence: CASSLSPGQGNNEQFF.

The sample holds many counts of this clonotype. The genes are TRBV28 and TRBJ1-1, with 7 bases lining up with TRBD1. Germline CDR1 MDHEN, CDR2 SYDVKM. V gave up 8 bases and J gave up 0 bases; unmatched junction bases: 6. This CDR3 has 14 amino acids. This CDR3 is CASVGGTVNTEAFF. CDR3 DNA sequence: TGTGCCAGCGTGGGCGGGACAGTGAACACTGAAGCTTTCTTT.

The chain recombines TRBV7-9 with TRBJ2-3; D is possibly TRBD2 (7 bases). Germline V gene lookup returns CDR1 SEHNR and CDR2 FQNEAQ (reference sequence). This CDR3 region has 17 residues. V lost 5 bases, J lost 2 bases, and 20 bases lay in between. The CDR3 here is CASSGARGGVATDTQYF. The CDR3 nucleotides are TGTGCCAGCAGCGGAGCGAGGGGGGGGGTGGCCACAGATACGCAGTATTTT.

In this sample, this clonotype turned up many times. The J gene is TRBJ1-2, the V gene TRBV9, with D hard to call. The CDR3 is 14 residues long. CDR1 SGDLS and CDR2 YYNGEE come from the germline V gene. The V end was cut by 0 bases, the J end by 3 bases, with 9 bases between. In DNA form, the CDR3 reads TGTGCCAGCAGCGTAGCGGCAGGACACTATGGCTACACCTTC. Encoded protein: CASSVAAGHYGYTF.

This clonotype was counted between two and nine times. An end of the junction differs from the germline gene, which may be a read error. The chain couples TRBV30 to TRBJ1-1; a weak D match, TRBD1 (5 bases). The CDR3 covers 11 residues. Germline V lookup: CDR1 GTSNPN, CDR2 SVGIG (reference sequence). The CDR3 is CAWSVALEGIF. The CDR3 region has the DNA TGTGCCTGGAGTGTAGCTTTAGAGGGGATCTTT.